The rows below give T cell receptor beta chains drawn from one sample of a study of T cells in Graves' hyperthyroidism and ophthalmopathy. MiXCR, applied by TCRdb to the multiplex PCR reads, yields one record per CDR3 protein. In the table there are approximately 610,000 distinct CDR3 sequences, roughly 17% of which are singletons. Sample: blood. The receptors stem from a woman aged 18-29 years with Graves' hyperthyroidism. Each CDR3 is given with its conserved first and last residue. D genes are given only for firm matches. Clone size is shown for a subset of rows, as once, few, many or a class of expanded clone.

clone_size,j_call,d_call,v_call,cdr3_aa,cdr3_nt
.,TRBJ2-7,TRBD1,TRBV6-5,CASSYSPGQGIYEQYF,TGTGCCAGCAGTTACTCACCGGGACAGGGGATCTACGAGCAGTACTTC
many,TRBJ1-1,.,TRBV19,CASSTVWGGRTEAFF,TGTGCCAGTAGTACGGTCTGGGGAGGAAGGACTGAAGCTTTCTTT
many,TRBJ1-1,TRBD1,TRBV5-6,CASSFEGAYGLNTEAFF,TGTGCCAGCAGCTTCGAGGGGGCGTATGGATTGAACACTGAAGCTTTCTTT
.,TRBJ2-1,TRBD2,TRBV27,CAIAAGDSYNEQFF,TGTGCCATCGCAGCGGGGGACTCCTACAATGAGCAGTTCTTC
many,TRBJ1-2,.,TRBV15,CATSRDKVLGGYTF,TGTGCCACCAGCAGAGATAAGGTTTTAGGTGGCTACACCTTC
many,TRBJ2-3,.,TRBV28,CASSLWRRGMGDTQYF,TGTGCCAGCAGTTTATGGAGGCGAGGAATGGGAGATACGCAGTATTTT
.,TRBJ1-3,.,TRBV6-1,CASSSDSPASGNTIYF,TGTGCCAGCAGTTCGGACTCCCCGGCCTCTGGAAACACCATATATTTT
.,TRBJ2-3,.,TRBV6-1,CASSLRSMSSTDTQYF,TGTGCCAGCAGTCTCCGATCAATGTCTAGCACAGATACGCAGTATTTT
many,TRBJ1-2,.,TRBV27,CASSFAGNYGYTF,TGTGCCAGCAGTTTCGCAGGGAACTATGGCTACACCTTC
many,TRBJ1-1,.,TRBV3-1,CASSQKGMNTEAFF,TGTGCCAGCAGCCAAAAGGGCATGAACACTGAAGCTTTCTTT
few,TRBJ1-2,TRBD1,TRBV4-3,CASSQDLGTASYTF,TGCGCCAGCAGCCAAGATCTGGGGACAGCAAGCTACACCTTC
.,TRBJ2-3,TRBD2,TRBV20-1,CSARRLAGGLDTQYF,TGCAGTGCTAGGAGACTAGCGGGAGGTCTAGATACGCAGTATTTT
many,TRBJ2-7,TRBD1,TRBV7-9,CASSSDRGPSYEQYF,TGTGCCAGCAGCTCCGACAGGGGCCCCTCCTACGAGCAGTACTTC
few,TRBJ1-4,TRBD1,TRBV5-1,CASSLTGTGNEKLFF,TGCGCCAGCAGCTTGACCGGGACAGGGAATGAAAAACTGTTTTTT
few,TRBJ1-2,.,TRBV12-3/TRBV12-4,CASSYELNGYTF,TGTGCCAGCAGCTACGAGCTAAATGGCTACACCTTC
few,TRBJ1-3,.,TRBV7-9,CASSLGGLVGNTIYF,TGTGCCAGCAGCTTAGGGGGATTGGTCGGAAACACCATATATTTT
.,TRBJ1-4,.,TRBV12-3/TRBV12-4,CASSSQGRTNEKLFF,TGTGCCAGCAGTTCTCAAGGGAGAACTAATGAAAAACTGTTTTTT